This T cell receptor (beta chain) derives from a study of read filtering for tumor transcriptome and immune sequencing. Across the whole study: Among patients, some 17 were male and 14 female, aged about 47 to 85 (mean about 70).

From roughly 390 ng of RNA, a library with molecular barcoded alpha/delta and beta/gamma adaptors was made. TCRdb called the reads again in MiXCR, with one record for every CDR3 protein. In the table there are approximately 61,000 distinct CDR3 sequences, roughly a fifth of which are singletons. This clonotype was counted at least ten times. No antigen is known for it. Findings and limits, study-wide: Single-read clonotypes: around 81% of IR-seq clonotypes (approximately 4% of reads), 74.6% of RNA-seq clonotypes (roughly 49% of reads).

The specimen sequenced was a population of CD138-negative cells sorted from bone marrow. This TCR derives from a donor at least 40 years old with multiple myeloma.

CDR3: CSARDFLAQMGNIQYF. CDR3 DNA sequence: TGCAGTGCTAGAGACTTTTTAGCTCAAATGGGAAACATTCAGTACTTC. The chain recombines TRBV20-1 with TRBJ2-4, with no clear D. CDR3 length equals 16 residues. V was cut by 0 bases and J by 6 bases, with 18 bases left in between. Germline CDR1 and CDR2: DFQATT and SNEGSKA (reference sequence).